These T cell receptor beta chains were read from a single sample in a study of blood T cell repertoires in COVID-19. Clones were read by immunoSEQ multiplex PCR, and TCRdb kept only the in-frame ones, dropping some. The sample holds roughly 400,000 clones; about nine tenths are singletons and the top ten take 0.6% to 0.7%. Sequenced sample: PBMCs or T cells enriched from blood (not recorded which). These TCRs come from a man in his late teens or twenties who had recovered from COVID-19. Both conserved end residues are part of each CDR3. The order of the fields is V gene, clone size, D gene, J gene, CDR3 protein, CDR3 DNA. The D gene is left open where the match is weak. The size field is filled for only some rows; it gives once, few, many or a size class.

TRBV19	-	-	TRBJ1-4	CASSIGLRGEKLFF	TGTGCCAGTAGTATAGGGCTAAGAGGTGAAAAACTGTTTTTT
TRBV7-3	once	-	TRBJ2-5	CASSLGGNRRETQYF	TGTGCCAGCAGCTTAGGCGGGAACCGTCGAGAGACCCAGTACTTC
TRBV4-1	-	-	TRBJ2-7	CASSQDQLSGASPYEQYF	TGCGCCAGCAGCCAAGACCAACTTTCCGGAGCCAGCCCCTACGAGCAGTACTTC
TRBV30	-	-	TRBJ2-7	CAWSVLGTNDYEQYF	TGTGCCTGGAGTGTACTAGGGACAAACGACTACGAGCAGTACTTC
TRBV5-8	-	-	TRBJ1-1	CASSPSNTEAFF	TGTGCCAGCAGTCCCTCTAACACTGAAGCTTTCTTT
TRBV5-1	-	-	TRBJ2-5	CASSLDRVSETQYF	TGCGCCAGCAGCTTGGACAGGGTGTCAGAGACCCAGTACTTC
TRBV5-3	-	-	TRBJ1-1	CARGEDNLNTEAFF	TGTGCCAGAGGAGAGGACAATTTGAACACTGAAGCTTTCTTT
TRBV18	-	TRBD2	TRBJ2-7	CASSLSGSGEQYF	TGTGCCAGCTCACTGAGCGGGAGCGGCGAGCAGTACTTC
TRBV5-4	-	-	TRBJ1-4	CASSLGRGGDEKLFF	TGTGCCAGCAGCTTGGGACGCGGGGGAGATGAAAAACTGTTTTTT
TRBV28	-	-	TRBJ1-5	CASRLPLAGVSNQPQHF	TGTGCCAGCAGATTGCCCCTGGCAGGGGTAAGCAATCAGCCCCAGCATTTT
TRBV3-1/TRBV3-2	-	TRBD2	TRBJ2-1	CASSQGGTSGRNEQFF	TGTGCCAGCAGCCAAGGTGGGACTAGCGGGAGGAATGAGCAGTTCTTC
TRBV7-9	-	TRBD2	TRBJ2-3	CASSLSGNTDTQYF	TGTGCCAGCAGCTTAAGCGGGAACACAGATACGCAGTATTTT
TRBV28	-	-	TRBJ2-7	CASSLKTGLSSYEQYF	TGTGCCAGCAGTTTGAAGACAGGACTCAGCTCCTACGAGCAGTACTTC
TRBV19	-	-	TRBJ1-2	CASSIGDFWDYGYTF	TGTGCCAGTAGTATAGGCGACTTCTGGGACTATGGCTACACCTTC
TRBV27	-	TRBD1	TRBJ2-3	CASRTGGTVGTDTQYF	TGTGCCAGCAGGACAGGGGGCACGGTTGGCACAGATACGCAGTATTTT
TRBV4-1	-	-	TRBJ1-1	CASSQVLGDYEAFF	TGCGCCAGCAGCCAAGTCCTGGGAGACTACGAAGCTTTCTTT
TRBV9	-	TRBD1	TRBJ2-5	CASSPGPGGLGETQYF	TGTGCCAGCAGTCCCGGGCCAGGGGGCTTAGGAGAGACCCAGTACTTC
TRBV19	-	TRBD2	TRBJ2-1	CASSLDSRTSVKYNEQFF	TGTGCCAGTAGCCTGGACTCAAGGACTAGCGTGAAATACAATGAGCAGTTCTTC
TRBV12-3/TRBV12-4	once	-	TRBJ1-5	CASTFGSQPQHF	TGTGCCAGCACCTTTGGGAGCCAGCCCCAGCATTTT
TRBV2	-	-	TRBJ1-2	CASSEAPANYGYTF	TGTGCCAGCAGTGAAGCTCCAGCTAACTATGGCTACACCTTC
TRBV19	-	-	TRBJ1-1	CASLQGMGTEAFF	TGTGCCAGTCTTCAGGGAATGGGCACTGAAGCTTTCTTT
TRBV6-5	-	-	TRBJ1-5	CASSITGWNQPQHF	TGTGCCAGCAGCATAACAGGGTGGAATCAGCCCCAGCATTTT
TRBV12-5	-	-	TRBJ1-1	CASGFSRGSEAFF	TGTGCTAGTGGTTTCTCAAGGGGCTCTGAAGCTTTCTTT
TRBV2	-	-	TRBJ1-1	CASTQEVTEAFF	TGTGCCAGCACTCAGGAGGTCACTGAAGCTTTCTTT
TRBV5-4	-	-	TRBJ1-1	CASSSQDTEAFF	TGTGCCAGCAGCTCACAAGACACTGAAGCTTTCTTT
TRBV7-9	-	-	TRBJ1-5	CASSLGAVRGQPQHF	TGTGCCAGCAGCTTAGGGGCCGTTCGTGGTCAGCCCCAGCATTTT
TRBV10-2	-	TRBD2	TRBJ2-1	CASSELGTSGAYEQFF	TGCGCCAGCAGTGAGTTGGGGACTAGCGGGGCGTATGAACAGTTCTTC
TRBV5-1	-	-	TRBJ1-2	CASRLTQGFHGYTF	TGCGCCAGCAGATTAACCCAGGGGTTCCATGGCTACACCTTC
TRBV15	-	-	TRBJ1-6	CATSRVVHRERSYNSPLHF	TGTGCCACCAGCAGGGTGGTCCACAGGGAAAGGTCCTATAATTCACCCCTCCACTTT
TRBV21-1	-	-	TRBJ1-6	CASSKAQPGNHGSSYNSPLHF	TGTGCCAGCAGCAAAGCACAGCCGGGAAATCACGGCAGCTCCTATAATTCACCCCTCCACTTT
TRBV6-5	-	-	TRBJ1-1	CASNFLTEAFF	TGTGCCAGCAACTTCCTCACTGAAGCTTTCTTT
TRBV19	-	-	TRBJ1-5	CASRSQISNQPQHF	TGTGCCAGTAGAAGCCAAATTAGCAATCAGCCCCAGCATTTT
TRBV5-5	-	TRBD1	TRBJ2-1	CASSALTGRSYNEQFF	TGTGCCAGCAGCGCGCTGACAGGGCGGTCCTACAATGAGCAGTTCTTC
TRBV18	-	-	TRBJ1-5	CASSPGQTSNQPQHF	TGTGCCAGCTCACCGGGGCAAACGAGCAATCAGCCCCAGCATTTT
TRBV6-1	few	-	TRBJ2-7	CASSDRFYEQYF	TGTGCCAGCAGTGACAGGTTCTACGAGCAGTACTTC
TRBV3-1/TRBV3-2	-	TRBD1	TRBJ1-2	CASSQEGGNYGYTF	TGTGCCAGCAGCCAAGAAGGGGGCAACTATGGCTACACCTTC
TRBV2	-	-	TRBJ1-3	CASLGGGAGIGNTIYF	TGTGCCAGCTTGGGTGGTGGTGCAGGGATAGGAAACACCATATATTTT
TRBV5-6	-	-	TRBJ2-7	CASSSQPSSAYFSYEQYF	TGTGCCAGCAGCTCTCAACCTTCTAGCGCGTACTTCTCCTACGAGCAGTACTTC
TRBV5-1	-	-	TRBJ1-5	CASSLGLDSQPQHF	TGCGCCAGCAGCTTGGGGCTCGACAGTCAGCCCCAGCATTTT
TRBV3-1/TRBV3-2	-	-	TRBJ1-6	CASSQAGVINSPLHF	TGTGCCAGCAGCCAGGCAGGGGTTATCAATTCACCCCTCCACTTT
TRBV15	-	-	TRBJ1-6	CATSRGKGTNSPLHF	TGTGCCACCAGCAGGGGAAAAGGGACAAATTCACCCCTCCACTTT
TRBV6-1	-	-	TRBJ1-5	CASSDGGSLNQPQHF	TGTGCCAGCAGTGATGGGGGGTCCCTCAATCAGCCCCAGCATTTT
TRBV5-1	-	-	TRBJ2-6	CASSSHRGGTDSSGANVLTF	TGCGCCAGCAGCTCCCATCGCGGCGGGACAGATAGCTCTGGGGCCAACGTCCTGACTTTC
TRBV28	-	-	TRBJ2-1	CASSLRGRGLIENEQFF	TGTGCCAGCAGTTTGCGGGGGCGGGGCCTAATTGAGAATGAGCAGTTCTTC